The 13 T cell receptor beta chains below all came from one sample that was sequenced in a study of regulatory T cells in long-lasting Graves disease. Sample time point: newly diagnosed GD, antithyroid drugs for less than 3 months. RNA extracted from PBMCs served as the sequencing template. Assembly of TCR beta libraries relied on iRepertoire HTBI primers together with Arm-PCR of CDR3 regions. MiXCR, applied by TCRdb to the multiplex PCR reads, yields one record per CDR3 protein. The sample contains about 310,000 distinct CDR3 sequences, 15% to 20% of which appear only once. The sequencing here drew on peripheral blood mononuclear cells (PBMCs), taken at new diagnosis, from a patient treated with antithyroid drugs. The receptor set was obtained from a female donor with Graves disease.

The rearrangement joins TRBV25-1 to TRBJ1-2, with TRBD1 as a possible D gene (5 bases). Germline V gene lookup returns CDR1 MGHDK and CDR2 SYGVNS. Trimming took 11 bases from V and 2 from J, leaving 21 bases between them. The CDR3 sequence is 15 residues long. CDR3 sequence (DNA): TGTGCCCATTATCCCGCATGGGGGTCCAACTATGGCTACACCTTC. It is translated as CAHYPAWGSNYGYTF.

The table lists this clonotype with a count of one. A read error likely explains this, since a far larger clone differs by one base. The CDR3 sequence is CASSSRGAASYNEQFF. The DNA of the CDR3 is TGTGCCAGCAGCTCCCGAGGGGCCGCTTCCTACAATGAGCAGTTCTTC. The chain couples TRBV7-9 to TRBJ2-1; TRBD1 or TRBD2 may be the D gene (5 bases each). The CDR3 sequence is 16 residues long. Germline loops: CDR1 SEHNR, CDR2 FQNEAQ (reference sequence). V lost 4 bases and J 1 base, leaving 14 bases between the germline ends.

The V call is TRBV2, the J call TRBJ2-2; D perhaps matches TRBD2 (6 bases). CDR1 SNHLY and CDR2 FYNNEI come from the germline V gene. V was cut by 1 base and J by 2 bases, with 14 bases left in between. The length of the CDR3 is 17 residues. The CDR3 coding sequence is TGTGCCAGCAGTGAAGATGAGACTAGGCTTAACACCGGGGAGCTGTTTTTT. Residues: CASSEDETRLNTGELFF.

V gene TRBV6-1 combines with J gene TRBJ2-1, with D hard to call. The CDR3 consists of 15 residues. CDR1 and CDR2 from the germline V gene are MNHNS and SASEGT. Trimming pared 5 bases from V and 6 bases from J, leaving 17 bases between. CDR3 in DNA: TGTGCCAGCAGTCACGTGTCCCCATCAAGCAATGAGCAGTTCTTC. Its translation: CASSHVSPSSNEQFF.

In this sample, this clonotype turned up many times. The chain recombines TRBV27 with TRBJ2-3, with 9 positions matching TRBD2. The CDR3 totals 14 residues. J lost 8 bases, V lost 4 bases, and 7 bases had no gene match. Per the germline V gene, CDR1 is MNHEY and CDR2 is SMNVEV (reference sequence). In DNA form, the CDR3 reads TGTGCCAGCAGTTGGGGCGGGAGGGCCGGTACGCAGTATTTT. This codes for CASSWGGRAGTQYF.

This clonotype came up many times. The V call is TRBV13, the J call TRBJ1-2, with no clear D. The germline gives CDR1 PRHDT, CDR2 FYEKMQ (reference sequence). The CDR3 loop spans 14 amino acids. The V end lost 5 bases, the J end lost 6 bases, and 16 bases lay between the germline ends. The CDR3: CASSLGEGFNGYTF. The CDR3 coding sequence is TGTGCCAGCAGCCTCGGGGAAGGCTTTAATGGCTACACCTTC.

This clonotype was recorded at least ten times. The chain's CDR3 is CAWGGPPYYEQYF. CDR3 bases: TGTGCCTGGGGGGGACCCCCCTACTACGAGCAGTACTTC. This chain connects TRBV30 to TRBJ2-7, with D possibly being TRBD1 or TRBD2 (5 bases each). The CDR3 sequence is 13 residues long. V was trimmed by 5 bases and J by 3 bases, leaving 14 bases between them. Germline CDR1 is GTSNPN and CDR2 is SVGIG (reference sequence).

This clonotype was picked up many times. The chain joins TRBV19 to TRBJ1-5; tentatively, D is TRBD1 (5 bases). The CDR3 spans 14 residues. Germline V lookup: CDR1 LNHDA, CDR2 SQIVND (reference sequence). The V end was cut by 7 bases, the J end by 4 bases, with 14 bases between. This CDR3 reads CASKIGASNQPQHF. Here the CDR3 DNA reads TGTGCCAGTAAGATAGGGGCCTCGAATCAGCCCCAGCATTTT.

The table lists this clonotype with many counts. CDR3 residues: CASSLALGETGELFF. The CDR3 nucleotides are TGCGCCAGCAGCTTGGCTTTGGGGGAGACCGGGGAGCTGTTTTTT. V and J are TRBV5-1 and TRBJ2-2; D is perhaps TRBD1 or TRBD2 (5 bases each). CDR3 length: 15 residues. Between the trimmed V and J ends, which lost 0 bases and 5 bases, there was a span of 11 bases. Germline lookup yields CDR1 SGHRS and CDR2 YFSETQ.

In its sample, this clonotype was seen many times. The CDR3 nucleotides read TGTGCCAGCAGTTCCGGGACAGGGTTCGGGGAGCAGTTCTTC. It codes for CASSSGTGFGEQFF. V and J are TRBV2 and TRBJ2-1; 9 bases map to TRBD1. The CDR3 contains 14 residues. Germline trimming cut 5 bases from V and 10 bases from J; bases unmatched to any gene: 9. Germline V gives CDR1 SNHLY, CDR2 FYNNEI.

This clonotype was picked up a small number of times. V usage is TRBV19 and J usage is TRBJ1-5; D unclear. Germline V CDR1 and CDR2: LNHDA, SQIVND (reference sequence). Trimming removed 0 bases from V and 4 bases from J, with 7 bases in between. The CDR3 is 14 residues long. The CDR3 nucleotides read TGTGCCAGTAGTATAGAGAACGGAAATCAGCCCCAGCATTTT. The encoded protein is CASSIENGNQPQHF.

This clonotype was seen ten or more times. The V and J genes are TRBV12-3 or TRBV12-4 and TRBJ2-7, with a possible D match to TRBD1 (6 bases). Trimming stripped 8 bases from V and 0 bases from J, with 8 bases between. CDR3 length: 12 amino acids. CDR3 in amino acids: CASADSSYEQYF. The CDR3 DNA reads as TGTGCCAGCGCGGACAGCTCCTACGAGCAGTACTTC.

This clonotype was counted between two and nine times. The chain joins TRBV4-1 to TRBJ2-1; no reliable D call. The CDR3 has 17 residues. V lost 0 bases and J lost 3, with 15 bases in between. Germline CDR1 and CDR2: MGHRA and YSYEKL. CDR3 residues: CASSQDPKGHNYNEQFF. DNA for the CDR3: TGCGCCAGCAGCCAAGACCCTAAGGGCCACAACTACAATGAGCAGTTCTTC.